Listed below are T cell receptor beta chains from one sample, sequenced in a study of blood T cell repertoires in COVID-19. Sequenced by immunoSEQ multiplex PCR; TCRdb stores in-frame clones only, minus some. The sample carries 130,000 or so clones, approximately 86% recorded once. Material: peripheral blood. All receptors derive from a woman in her forties or fifties who had recovered from COVID-19. Both conserved end residues are part of each CDR3.

v_call cdr3_aa
TRBV29-1 CSVSLAGTYTQYF
TRBV20-1 CSAIRTDLTFF
TRBV2 CASSYPPRQGHSPLHF
TRBV12-5 CASGRGRGDTQYF
TRBV29-1 CSAQDGGISEAFF
TRBV24-1 CATSGQGGTYNEQFF
TRBV20-1 CSALTRLGAFF
TRBV25-1 CASSELIASYEQYF
TRBV6-5 CASKGGASKEKLFF
TRBV5-1 CASSLSLAGSNTGELFF
TRBV4-1 CASSHYDREGTEQYF
TRBV6-5 CASSPTLGGTEAFF
TRBV30 CACIGTSYNEQFF
TRBV19 CASTLRQSLNEKLFF
TRBV27 CASSLFSSNSYNEQFF
TRBV27 CASRSLRQGAYNEQFF
TRBV18 CASSRGLDHSSGAFF
TRBV4-2 CASSQEYRTNYEQYF
TRBV4-2 CASSQLDSYNEQFF
TRBV19 CASSIAGGAGMTDGYTF
TRBV2 CARSGTSSYNEQFF
TRBV6-2/TRBV6-3 CASSYGLPSGRNEQYF
TRBV19 CASRDRGGQPQHF
TRBV2 CASSANPASNSPLHF
TRBV21-1 CASSSESGTGILFEQFF
TRBV3-1/TRBV3-2 CASSQDLLAGVYEQYF
TRBV5-1 CASSYRTALATNEKLFF
TRBV7-2 CASSSRKTGGERNTIYF
TRBV27 CASRPGQRSSYNSPLHF
TRBV19 CASSTDRVSPLHF
TRBV19 CASSIDRGFETQYF
TRBV7-8 CASSPTPRGSTEAFF
TRBV7-9 CATQTGIEAFF
TRBV30 CAWSERTGVNEQFF
TRBV7-3 CASSEGRELTDTQYF
TRBV18 CASSQTPGGNEQFF
TRBV6-5 CASIGWGGSHNEQFF
TRBV7-6 CASSLAGQGSPDTQYF
TRBV5-1 CASWPGQGVYNEQFF
TRBV2 CASTPSREETQYF
TRBV10-2 CASSSPYEQYF
TRBV18 CASSPRTGGDRNSPLHF
TRBV4-1 CASSPTSGNGEQYF